This passage covers 26 T cell receptor beta chains from one sample sequenced in a study of tumor T cells in aggressive B-cell lymphoma. Some clones are missing from TCRdb's copy, which holds only in-frame ones; the method was immunoSEQ multiplex PCR. In the table there are around 3,200 clones, roughly nine tenths of which are singletons. Specimen: tumor tissue. The source is an adult with diffuse large B cell lymphoma.

V and J are TRBV21-1 and TRBJ2-3; TRBD2, as called in the table, went unchecked against the DNA. TRBV21-1 represents a pseudogene. The CDR3 runs to 16 residues. The CDR3 region is CASSKPGLGCPDTQYF. The CDR3 nucleotides read TGTGCCAGCAGCAAACCGGGTCTCGGGTGTCCGGATACGCAGTATTTT.

The J gene is TRBJ2-4, the V gene TRBV15; TRBD2 might be the D (5 bases). This CDR3 comprises 16 residues. Between the trimmed V and J ends, which lost 0 bases and 0 bases, there was a span of 9 bases. Germline V gives CDR1 LNHNV, CDR2 YYDKDF (reference sequence). The CDR3 sequence is CATSREVAGAKNIQYF. For the CDR3, the DNA is TGTGCCACCAGCAGAGAAGTGGCGGGAGCCAAAAACATTCAGTACTTC.

The CDR3, as DNA: TGTGCCAGCAGTTCCACTGGCAGCGGATACAATGAGCAGTTCTTC. Translation gives CASSSTGSGYNEQFF. The J gene is TRBJ2-1, the V gene TRBV9; D is perhaps TRBD2 (5 bases). The CDR3 has 15 amino acids. Trimming pared 5 bases from V and 4 bases from J, leaving 16 bases between. The germline gives CDR1 SGDLS, CDR2 YYNGEE.

J is TRBJ2-5 and V is TRBV6-5; 9 nucleotides align to TRBD1. The DNA end favors TRBJ2-7, so the J call may be wrong. The CDR3 length is 15 residues. Germline CDR1 and CDR2: MNHEY and SVGAGI. The CDR3 loop reads CASSSSGQGVYEQYF. In DNA, the CDR3 is TGTGCCAGCAGTTCGTCGGGACAGGGAGTATACGAGCAGTACTTC.

The V call is TRBV28, the J call TRBJ1-2; no clear D gene. V shed 3 bases and J shed 4 bases, with 9 bases lying between them. Germline CDR1 reads MDHEN; CDR2 reads SYDVKM. The CDR3 extends over 13 amino acids. In DNA, the CDR3 is TGTGCCAGCAGTTTTGGAGTTGGCTATGGCTACACCTTC. This encodes CASSFGVGYGYTF.

The V call is TRBV5-5, the J call TRBJ2-7, with a possible D match to TRBD1 (6 bases). Germline V gives CDR1 SGHKS, CDR2 YYEKEE (reference sequence). This CDR3 has 13 amino acids. V was clipped by 4 bases and J by 4 bases, with 12 bases between them. CDR3 sequence: CASSRRDNYEQYF. The CDR3 nucleotides are TGTGCCAGCAGCAGACGGGACAATTACGAGCAGTACTTC.

The V gene is TRBV30, the J gene TRBJ1-3, with unresolved D. V lost 2 bases to trimming and J lost 0 bases, with 14 bases between them. The CDR3 consists of 16 residues. Germline CDR1 is GTSNPN and CDR2 is SVGIG (reference sequence). CDR3 amino acids: CAWSFTRLNSGNTIYF. The CDR3 coding sequence is TGTGCCTGGAGTTTTACCCGTCTAAACTCTGGAAACACCATATATTTT.

Concerning this clone: Germline is not matched at one junction end, which may reflect a read error. The rearrangement links TRBV6-5 to TRBJ1-2; D call uncertain. This CDR3 has 15 residues. In germline, CDR1 is MNHEY, CDR2 SVGAGI. CDR3 in amino acids: CASSYSRHPNYGYTF. CDR3 sequence (DNA): TGTGCCAGCAGCTACTCGAGACACCCGAACTATGGCTACACCTTC.

This chain connects TRBV12-5 to TRBJ2-3, with TRBD2 identical over 11 bases. V lost 1 base to trimming and J lost 3 bases; unmatched junction nucleotides: 0. The CDR3 contains 15 residues. Germline V gives CDR1 LGHNT, CDR2 FRNRAP. CDR3 DNA: TGTGCTAGTGGTTTGGGACTAGCGGGAACAGATACGCAGTATTTT. Residues: CASGLGLAGTDTQYF.

This rearrangement joins TRBV7-8 to TRBJ1-5, with D unresolved. Per germline, CDR1 SGHVS and CDR2 FQNEAQ. There are 18 residues in the CDR3. V was trimmed by 1 base and J by 0 bases, leaving 16 bases between them. The CDR3 loop is CASSLVAVSDVSNQPQHF. The CDR3 nucleotides read TGTGCCAGCAGCTTAGTAGCGGTCTCCGACGTTAGCAATCAGCCCCAGCATTTT.

With regard to this clone: Its ends do not fully match the called genes, so a read error is possible. The DNA of the CDR3 is TGTGCCAGCAGCGTAGATGGACACCATAATTCACTCCTCCACTTT. Its translation: CASSVDGHHNSLLHF. The genes are TRBV9 and TRBJ1-6, with D perhaps TRBD1 (5 bases). Per germline, CDR1 SGDLS and CDR2 YYNGEE. CDR3 length: 15 amino acids.

The CDR3 nucleotides are TGTGCCAGCAGTTTCCACAGGGGGCAGACCTACGAGCAGTACTTC. Protein sequence: CASSFHRGQTYEQYF. This chain connects TRBV7-8 to TRBJ2-7; 9 bases agree with TRBD1. The CDR3 has 15 residues. Per the germline V gene, CDR1 is SGHVS and CDR2 is FQNEAQ. V lost 6 bases, J lost 2 bases, and 8 bases stayed unmatched.

The rearrangement uses TRBV29-1 and TRBJ1-4; 7 positions match TRBD1. This CDR3 contains 16 residues. Germline V gives CDR1 SQVTM, CDR2 ANQGSEA. Trimming cost V 5 bases and J 2 bases; bases outside gene matches: 11. The CDR3 nucleotides read TGCAGCGTTTATAAGACAGGGACGACCACTAATGAAAAACTGTTTTTT. This encodes CSVYKTGTTTNEKLFF. The whole variable domain, filled in from reference TRBV29-1 and TRBJ1-4, reads SAVISQKPSRDICQRGTSLTIQCQVDSQVTMMFWYRQQPGQSLTLIATANQGSEATYESGFVIDKFPISRPNLTFSTLTVSNMSPEDSSIYLCSVYKTGTTTNEKLFFGSGTQLSVL.

This rearrangement joins TRBV6-1 to TRBJ2-2; D unresolved. The germline CDR1 and CDR2 sequences are MNHNS and SASEGT. Trimming pared 7 bases from V and 5 bases from J, leaving 11 bases between. This CDR3 contains 13 residues. The CDR3 here is CASTGYVTGELFF. CDR3 nucleotide sequence: TGTGCCAGCACCGGGTACGTGACCGGGGAGCTGTTTTTT.

This rearrangement joins TRBV9 to TRBJ2-7; 10 bases line up with TRBD1. CDR3 size: 16 residues. In germline, CDR1 is SGDLS, CDR2 YYNGEE. J was trimmed by 3 bases and V by 4 bases; bases with no gene match: 10. The CDR3 reads CASSPLPGQGFYEQYF. As DNA, the CDR3 is TGTGCCAGCAGCCCCCTACCGGGACAGGGGTTCTACGAGCAGTACTTC. The full variable domain, its missing parts supplied by reference TRBV9 and TRBJ2-7, is DSGVTQTPKHLITATGQRVTLRCSPRSGDLSVYWYQQSLDQGLQFLIQYYNGEERAKGNILERFSAQQFPDLHSELNLSSLELGDSALYFCASSPLPGQGFYEQYFGPGTRLTVT.

This chain joins TRBV6-1 and TRBJ1-6, with D uncertain. The CDR3 covers 15 residues. V lost 0 bases to trimming and J lost 7 bases, with 10 bases between them. CDR1 is MNHNS and CDR2 is SASEGT in the germline V gene. The CDR3: CASSEALAKNSPLHF. CDR3 nucleotide sequence: TGTGCCAGCAGTGAAGCGCTAGCAAAAAATTCACCCCTCCACTTT.

V and J are TRBV9 and TRBJ2-3, with TRBD2 matching 9 bases. The CDR3 sequence is 14 residues long. Germline V gene data show CDR1 as SGDLS and CDR2 as YYNGEE. The J segment lost 14 bases and the V segment lost 2 bases, leaving 12 bases of the junction unmatched. CDR3 nucleotide sequence: TGTGCCAGCAGCGTCACGACTAGCGGCCCTGTGTGGTATTTT. The encoded protein is CASSVTTSGPVWYF.

This chain joins TRBV5-1 and TRBJ2-5, with TRBD1 matching 9 bases. J was trimmed by 4 bases and V by 2 bases; bases with no gene match: 6. The CDR3 loop spans 15 amino acids. CDR1 is SGHRS, CDR2 YFSETQ, per germline. In DNA, the CDR3 is TGCGCCAGCAGCTTCAGGGACAGGGACCCAGAGACCCAGTACTTC. It translates to CASSFRDRDPETQYF. Using reference TRBV5-1 and TRBJ2-5 for the parts outside the CDR3, the full variable domain is KAGVTQTPRYLIKTRGQQVTLSCSPISGHRSVSWYQQTPGQGLQFLFEYFSETQRNKGNFPGRFSGRQFSNSRSEMNVSTLELGDSALYLCASSFRDRDPETQYFGPGTRLLVL.

The CDR3, as DNA: TGCGCCAGCAGCCAGGTGACAGGGTCCTACGAGCAGTACTTC. Encoded protein: CASSQVTGSYEQYF. The chain recombines TRBV4-3 with TRBJ2-7; 7 bases align to TRBD1. The CDR3 contains 14 residues. Per germline, CDR1 LGHNA and CDR2 YSLEER. Losses at the gene ends were 3 bases for V and 1 base for J; bases not matched to a gene: 3.

This sequence joins TRBV5-1 and TRBJ2-5; TRBD2 is a possible D gene (6 bases). Trimming shortened V by 7 bases and J by 5 bases, and 15 bases separated the two germline ends. Germline V lookup: CDR1 SGHRS, CDR2 YFSETQ. The CDR3 runs 13 residues. The CDR3 DNA reads TGCGCCAGCCGCAGGACTGGGGGGGAGACCCAGTACTTC. This codes for CASRRTGGETQYF.

The CDR3: CASSGTGYYNEQFF. In DNA, the CDR3 is TGTGCCAGCTCAGGGACAGGGTACTACAATGAGCAGTTCTTC. V and J are TRBV18 and TRBJ2-1; 9 bases are shared with TRBD1. The V gene's germline CDR1 is KGHSH and CDR2 LQKENI. V shed 5 bases, J shed 3 bases, and the junction held 2 bases outside the gene matches. CDR3 length: 14 amino acids.

The chain combines TRBV7-8 with TRBJ2-5, with a tentative D call TRBD1 (5 bases). The J call may be in error: the DNA end matches TRBJ2-7 better. From germline, CDR1 is SGHVS and CDR2 FQNEAQ. The CDR3 spans 13 residues. In nucleotides, the CDR3 is TGTGCCAGCAGCCTCCCAGGGTCCTACGAGCAGTACTTC. Translating it yields CASSLPGSYEQYF.

The chain is built from TRBV5-1 and TRBJ2-2, with 7 bases that match TRBD2. The CDR3 runs 14 residues. The germline gives CDR1 SGHRS, CDR2 YFSETQ. With V trimmed by 0 bases and J by 6 bases, 2 bases remained unmatched. CDR3 region: CASSLAGGSGELFF. CDR3 sequence (DNA): TGCGCCAGCAGCTTGGCCGGGGGGTCCGGGGAGCTGTTTTTT. The complete variable domain, with remaining parts taken from reference TRBV5-1 and TRBJ2-2, reads KAGVTQTPRYLIKTRGQQVTLSCSPISGHRSVSWYQQTPGQGLQFLFEYFSETQRNKGNFPGRFSGRQFSNSRSEMNVSTLELGDSALYLCASSLAGGSGELFFGEGSRLTVL.

This chain uses TRBV27 with TRBJ1-4, with 8 bases aligning to TRBD1. Germline lookup yields CDR1 MNHEY and CDR2 SMNVEV (reference sequence). V lost 6 bases to trimming and J lost 8 bases; unmatched junction nucleotides: 5. CDR3 length: 13 residues. CDR3 amino acids: CASRQGAREKLFF. Here the CDR3 DNA reads TGTGCCAGCAGGCAGGGGGCAAGAGAAAAACTGTTTTTT.

The rearrangement joins TRBV9 to TRBJ1-6, with D possibly TRBD1 on 6 matching bases. Germline-derived CDR1 and CDR2 are SGDLS and YYNGEE. The CDR3 covers 14 residues. V was cut by 8 bases and J by 7 bases, with 16 bases left in between. In DNA form, the CDR3 reads TGTGCCAGTGGGGGCGTCAGTTCGAATTCACCCCTCCACTTT. Translation gives CASGGVSSNSPLHF.

The CDR3 region has the DNA TGTGCCAGCAGAACAGGGGGGGGAACTTATGGCTACACCTTC. This gives the protein CASRTGGGTYGYTF. J is TRBJ1-2 and V is TRBV6-1; 8 nucleotides agree with TRBD1. Germline V gene lookup returns CDR1 MNHNS and CDR2 SASEGT. The length of the CDR3 is 14 residues. Germline trimming cut 6 bases from V and 5 bases from J; bases unmatched to any gene: 8.